Listed here is a single T cell receptor beta chain. Profiling relied on immunoSEQ multiplex PCR, and the TCRdb table lists in-frame clones only, not all of them. The data hold about 120,000 clones, with roughly nine tenths observed a single time. The CDR3 length is 14 residues. Germline V CDR1 and CDR2: SGHNT, YYREEE (reference sequence). V lost 7 bases and J lost 4, with 14 bases in between. The sample belongs to a study of T cell responses to AZD1222 COVID-19 vaccine. The chain links TRBV5-4 to TRBJ2-2; weak D call: TRBD1 (6 bases). The source was peripheral blood, collected on day 0 of AZD1222 vaccination. The receptor was derived from an adult in good health. The CDR3 region is CASSRDTITGELFF. DNA of the CDR3: TGTGCCAGCTCCCGGGACACAATCACCGGGGAGCTGTTTTTT.